The clone carrying this T cell receptor beta chain has more than one count but fewer than ten. Its antigen is unidentified. The data originate from a study of a mutant IDH1 vaccine in newly diagnosed glioma. Overall study context: Following radiotherapy alone, or alongside temozolomide cycles, vaccination was started after an interval of 4-6 weeks. Patients were pretreated with radiotherapy, temozolomide, or both, mostly both.

Documented time point: week 11, during vaccination. Vaccine doses each comprised 300 ug of mutant IDH1 20-mer peptide, with topical imiquimod. Every donor had a new WHO grade 3 or 4 astrocytoma that was IDH1-mutant, with loss of nuclear ATRX. Study-wide findings and caveats: Shifts in the top peripheral T cell clonotypes seemed unrelated to pseudoprogression.

Sequencing used immunoSEQ multiplex PCR; TCRdb keeps in-frame clones, though not all of them. The sample lists around 120,000 clones, 80% occurring once. The V gene's germline CDR1 is MNHEY and CDR2 SMNVEV (reference sequence). V lost 2 bases to trimming and J lost 10 bases; unmatched junction nucleotides: 5. The CDR3 sequence is 13 residues long. V gene TRBV27 combines with J gene TRBJ2-4; 7 bases are a match to TRBD2. This specimen consisted of PBMCs, obtained from a glioma patient whose treatment included an IDH1 peptide vaccine. This TCR was recovered from a man in his forties with glioma. For the CDR3, the DNA is TGTGCCAGCAGTTTAGGGCAGGGAGGGATTCAGTACTTC. Protein sequence: CASSLGQGGIQYF.